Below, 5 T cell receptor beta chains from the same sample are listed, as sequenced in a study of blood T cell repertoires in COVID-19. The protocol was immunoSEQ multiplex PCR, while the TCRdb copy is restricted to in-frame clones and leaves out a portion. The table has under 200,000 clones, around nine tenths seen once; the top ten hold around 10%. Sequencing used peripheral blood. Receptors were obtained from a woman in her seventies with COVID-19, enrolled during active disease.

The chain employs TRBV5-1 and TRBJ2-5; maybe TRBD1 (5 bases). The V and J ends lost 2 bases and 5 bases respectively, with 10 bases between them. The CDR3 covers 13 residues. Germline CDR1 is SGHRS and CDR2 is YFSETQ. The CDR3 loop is CASSLRGSETQYF. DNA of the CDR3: TGCGCCAGCAGCTTAAGGGGATCGGAGACCCAGTACTTC.

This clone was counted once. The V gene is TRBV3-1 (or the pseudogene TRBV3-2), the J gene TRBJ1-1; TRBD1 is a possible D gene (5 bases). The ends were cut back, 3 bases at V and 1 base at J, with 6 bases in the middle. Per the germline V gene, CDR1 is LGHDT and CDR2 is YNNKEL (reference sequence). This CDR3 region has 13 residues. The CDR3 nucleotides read TGTGCCAGCAGCCAGACAGAGAACACTGAAGCTTTCTTT. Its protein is CASSQTENTEAFF.

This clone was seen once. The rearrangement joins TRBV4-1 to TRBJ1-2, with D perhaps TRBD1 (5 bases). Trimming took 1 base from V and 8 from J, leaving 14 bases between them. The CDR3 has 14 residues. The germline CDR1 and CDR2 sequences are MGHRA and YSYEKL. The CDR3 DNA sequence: TGCGCCAGCAGCCAAGGTCATATGCGGGGCGGCTACACCTTC. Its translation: CASSQGHMRGGYTF.

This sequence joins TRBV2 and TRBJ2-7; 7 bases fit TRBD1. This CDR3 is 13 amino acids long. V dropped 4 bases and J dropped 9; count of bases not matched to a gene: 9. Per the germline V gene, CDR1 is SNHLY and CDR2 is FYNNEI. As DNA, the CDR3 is TGTGCCAGCAGTGTGGAGACAGGGTGGGGGCAGTACTTC. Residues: CASSVETGWGQYF.

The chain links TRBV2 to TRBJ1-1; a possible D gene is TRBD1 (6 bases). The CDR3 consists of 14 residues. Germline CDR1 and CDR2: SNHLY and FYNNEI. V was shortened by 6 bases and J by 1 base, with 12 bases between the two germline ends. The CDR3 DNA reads TGTGCCAGCAGGGACCAGGGGTCGAACACTGAAGCTTTCTTT. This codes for CASRDQGSNTEAFF.